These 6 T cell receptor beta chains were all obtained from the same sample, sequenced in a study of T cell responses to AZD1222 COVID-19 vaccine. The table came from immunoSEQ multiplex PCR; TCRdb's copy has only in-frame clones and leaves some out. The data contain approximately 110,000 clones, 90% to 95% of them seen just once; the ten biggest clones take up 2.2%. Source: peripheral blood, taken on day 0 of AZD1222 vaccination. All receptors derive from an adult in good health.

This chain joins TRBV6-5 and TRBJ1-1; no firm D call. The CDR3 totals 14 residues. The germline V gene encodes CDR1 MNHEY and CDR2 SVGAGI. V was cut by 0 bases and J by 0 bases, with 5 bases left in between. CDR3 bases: TGTGCCAGCAGTTACTCAGATATGAACACTGAAGCTTTCTTT. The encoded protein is CASSYSDMNTEAFF.

CDR3 amino acids: CASSIARGITTNEKLFF. For the CDR3, the DNA is TGTGCCAGTAGTATAGCCAGGGGTATAACGACTAATGAAAAACTGTTTTTT. The gene calls are TRBV19 and TRBJ1-4, with D possibly matching TRBD1 (6 bases). The CDR3 extends over 17 amino acids. In germline, CDR1 is LNHDA, CDR2 SQIVND (reference sequence). V was shortened by 1 base and J by 2 bases, with 14 bases between the two germline ends.

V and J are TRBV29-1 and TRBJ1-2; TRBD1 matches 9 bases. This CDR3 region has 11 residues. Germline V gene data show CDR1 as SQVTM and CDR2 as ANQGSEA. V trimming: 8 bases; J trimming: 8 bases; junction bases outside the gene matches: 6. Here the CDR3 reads CSQRTGEGYTF. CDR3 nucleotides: TGCAGCCAAAGGACAGGGGAGGGCTACACCTTC.

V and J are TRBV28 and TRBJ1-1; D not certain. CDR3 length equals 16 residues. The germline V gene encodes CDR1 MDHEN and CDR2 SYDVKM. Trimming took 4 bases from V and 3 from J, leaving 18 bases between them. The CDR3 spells CASSSAQIVEDTEAFF. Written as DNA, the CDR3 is TGTGCCAGCAGTTCCGCCCAGATAGTAGAAGACACTGAAGCTTTCTTT.

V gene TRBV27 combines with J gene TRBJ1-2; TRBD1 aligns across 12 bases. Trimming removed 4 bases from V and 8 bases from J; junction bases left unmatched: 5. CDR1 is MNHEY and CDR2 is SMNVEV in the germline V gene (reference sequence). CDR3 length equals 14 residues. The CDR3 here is CASSSGQGAGGYTF. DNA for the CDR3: TGTGCCAGCAGTTCGGGACAGGGGGCTGGGGGCTACACCTTC.

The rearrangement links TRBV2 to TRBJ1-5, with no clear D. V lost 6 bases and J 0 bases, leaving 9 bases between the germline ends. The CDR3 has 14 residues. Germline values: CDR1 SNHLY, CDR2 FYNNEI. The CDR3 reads CASRNSYSNQPQHF. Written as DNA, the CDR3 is TGTGCCAGCAGGAACAGCTATAGCAATCAGCCCCAGCATTTT.